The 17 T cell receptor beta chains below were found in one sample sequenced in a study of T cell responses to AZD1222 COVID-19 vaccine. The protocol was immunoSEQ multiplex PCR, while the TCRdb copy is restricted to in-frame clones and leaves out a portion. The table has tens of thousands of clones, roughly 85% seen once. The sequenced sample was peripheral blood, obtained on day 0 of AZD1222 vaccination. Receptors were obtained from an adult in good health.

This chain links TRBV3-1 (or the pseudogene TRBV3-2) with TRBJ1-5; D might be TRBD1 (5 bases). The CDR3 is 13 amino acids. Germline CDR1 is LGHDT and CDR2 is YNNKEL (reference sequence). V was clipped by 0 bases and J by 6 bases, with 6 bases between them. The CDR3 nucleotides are TGTGCCAGCAGCCAAGAGGGACTTCAGCCCCAGCATTTT. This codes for CASSQEGLQPQHF.

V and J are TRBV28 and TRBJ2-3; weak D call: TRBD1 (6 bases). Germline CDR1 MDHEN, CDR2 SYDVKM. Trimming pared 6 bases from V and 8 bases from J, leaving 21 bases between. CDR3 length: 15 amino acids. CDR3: CASRYRVQGRVTQYF. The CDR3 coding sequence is TGTGCCAGCAGGTACCGGGTACAGGGCAGGGTTACGCAGTATTTT.

This CDR3 is CASSPLQGLRIYGYTF. CDR3 bases: TGTGCCAGCAGCCCCCTCCAGGGGCTCCGAATCTATGGCTACACCTTC. V gene TRBV7-2 combines with J gene TRBJ1-2; D is possibly TRBD1 (6 bases). Germline loops: CDR1 SGHTA, CDR2 FQGNSA. The CDR3 covers 16 residues. Trimming removed 5 bases from V and 4 bases from J, with 20 bases in between.

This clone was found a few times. The CDR3: CASSPRAAAEAFF. In DNA, the CDR3 is TGTGCCAGCTCACCAAGAGCGGCGGCTGAAGCTTTCTTT. This chain joins TRBV18 and TRBJ1-1, with unresolved D. CDR3 size: 13 residues. CDR1 KGHSH and CDR2 LQKENI come from the germline V gene. The V end lost 2 bases, the J end lost 6 bases, and 10 bases lay between the germline ends. The full variable domain, completed using reference TRBV18 and TRBJ1-1, is NAGVMQNPRHLVRRRGQEARLRCSPMKGHSHVYWYRQLPEEGLKFMVYLQKENIIDESGMPKERFSAEFPKEGPSILRIQQVVRGDSAAYFCASSPRAAAEAFFGQGTRLTVV.

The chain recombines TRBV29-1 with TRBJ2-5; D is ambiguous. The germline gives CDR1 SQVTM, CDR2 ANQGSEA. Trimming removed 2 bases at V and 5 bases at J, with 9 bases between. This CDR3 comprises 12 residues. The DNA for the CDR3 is TGCAGCGTTGAAAAGAGGTGGGAGACCCAGTACTTC. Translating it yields CSVEKRWETQYF.

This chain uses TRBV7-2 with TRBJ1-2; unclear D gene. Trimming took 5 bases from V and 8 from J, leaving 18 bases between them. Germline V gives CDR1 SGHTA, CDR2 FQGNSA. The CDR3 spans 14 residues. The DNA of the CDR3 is TGTGCCAGCAGCGCTCTCCTCGCCGATCCAGGCTACACCTTC. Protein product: CASSALLADPGYTF. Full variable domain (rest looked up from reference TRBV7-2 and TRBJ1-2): GAGVSQSPSNKVTEKGKDVELRCDPISGHTALYWYRQSLGQGLEFLIYFQGNSAPDKSGLPSDRFSAERTGGSVSTLTIQRTQQEDSAVYLCASSALLADPGYTFGSGTRLTVV.

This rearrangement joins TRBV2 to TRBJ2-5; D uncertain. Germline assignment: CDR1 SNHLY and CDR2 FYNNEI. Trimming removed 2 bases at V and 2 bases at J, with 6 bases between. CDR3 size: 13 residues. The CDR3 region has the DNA TGTGCCAGCAGTGAAAGACCTCAAGAGACCCAGTACTTC. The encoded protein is CASSERPQETQYF.

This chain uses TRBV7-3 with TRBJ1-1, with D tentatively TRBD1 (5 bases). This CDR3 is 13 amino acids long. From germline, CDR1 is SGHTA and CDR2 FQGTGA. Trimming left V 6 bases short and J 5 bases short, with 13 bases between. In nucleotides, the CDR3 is TGTGCCAGCAGTCAGGACACCGCGACTGAAGCTTTCTTT. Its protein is CASSQDTATEAFF.

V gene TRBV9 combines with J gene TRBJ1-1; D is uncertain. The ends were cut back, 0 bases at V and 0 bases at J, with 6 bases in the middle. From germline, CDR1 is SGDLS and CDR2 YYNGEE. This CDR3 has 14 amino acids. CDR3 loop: CASSVESLNTEAFF. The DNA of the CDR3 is TGTGCCAGCAGCGTAGAGTCCCTGAACACTGAAGCTTTCTTT.

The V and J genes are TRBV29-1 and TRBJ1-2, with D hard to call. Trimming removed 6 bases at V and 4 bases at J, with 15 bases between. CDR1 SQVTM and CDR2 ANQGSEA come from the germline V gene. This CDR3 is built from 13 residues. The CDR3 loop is CSVPDGRPYGYTF. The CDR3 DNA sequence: TGCAGCGTCCCGGACGGACGGCCCTATGGCTACACCTTC.

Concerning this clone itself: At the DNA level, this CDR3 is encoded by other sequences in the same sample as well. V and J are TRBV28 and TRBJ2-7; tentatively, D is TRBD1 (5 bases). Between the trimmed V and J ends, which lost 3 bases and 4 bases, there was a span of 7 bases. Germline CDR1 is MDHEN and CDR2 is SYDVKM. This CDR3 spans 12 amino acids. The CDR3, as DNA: TGTGCCAGCAGTTTGCAGGGTTACGAGCAGTACTTC. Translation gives CASSLQGYEQYF. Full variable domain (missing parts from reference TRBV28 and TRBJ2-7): DVKVTQSSRYLVKRTGEKVFLECVQDMDHENMFWYRQDPGLGLRLIYFSYDVKMKEKGDIPEGYSVSREKKERFSLILESASTNQTSMYLCASSLQGYEQYFGPGTRLTVT.

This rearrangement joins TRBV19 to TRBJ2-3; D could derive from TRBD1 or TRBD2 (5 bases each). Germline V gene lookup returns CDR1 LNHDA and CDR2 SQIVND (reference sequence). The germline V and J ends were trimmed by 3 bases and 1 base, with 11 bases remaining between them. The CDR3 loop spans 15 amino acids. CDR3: CASSISQGGTDTQYF. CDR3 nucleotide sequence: TGTGCCAGTAGTATTTCTCAGGGAGGCACAGATACGCAGTATTTT.

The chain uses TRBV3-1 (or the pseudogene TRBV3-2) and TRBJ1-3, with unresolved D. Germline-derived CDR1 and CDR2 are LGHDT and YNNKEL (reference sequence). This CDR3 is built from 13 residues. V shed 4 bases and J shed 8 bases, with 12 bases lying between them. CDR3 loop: CASSPRPLYTIYF. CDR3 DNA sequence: TGTGCCAGCAGCCCCCGACCCCTTTACACCATATATTTT.

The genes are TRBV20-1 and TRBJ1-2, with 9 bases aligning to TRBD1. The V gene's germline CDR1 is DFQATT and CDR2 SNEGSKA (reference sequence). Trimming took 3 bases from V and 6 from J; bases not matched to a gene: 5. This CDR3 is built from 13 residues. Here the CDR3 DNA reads TGCAGTGCTAGTCGTCGACAGGGGGATGGCTACACCTTC. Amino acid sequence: CSASRRQGDGYTF.

The CDR3 DNA is TGTGCCAGCAGTAATGGGGCTTACAATGAGCAGTTCTTC. Amino acids: CASSNGAYNEQFF. This chain joins TRBV14 and TRBJ2-1; maybe TRBD1 (5 bases). The CDR3 covers 13 residues. Germline CDR1 is SGHDN and CDR2 is FVKESK. The V gene lost 6 bases and the J gene lost 4 bases, with 10 bases spanning the gap.

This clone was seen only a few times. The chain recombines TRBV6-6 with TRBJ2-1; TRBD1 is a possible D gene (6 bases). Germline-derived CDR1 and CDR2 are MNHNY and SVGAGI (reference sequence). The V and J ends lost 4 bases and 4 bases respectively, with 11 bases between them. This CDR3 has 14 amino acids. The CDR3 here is CASSFQGSYNEQFF. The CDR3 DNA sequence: TGTGCCAGCAGTTTCCAGGGGTCTTACAATGAGCAGTTCTTC.

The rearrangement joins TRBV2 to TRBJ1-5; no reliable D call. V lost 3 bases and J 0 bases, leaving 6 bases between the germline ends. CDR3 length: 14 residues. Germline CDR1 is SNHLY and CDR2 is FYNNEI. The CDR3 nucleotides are TGTGCCAGCAGTGAGGAGCATAGCAATCAGCCCCAGCATTTT. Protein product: CASSEEHSNQPQHF.